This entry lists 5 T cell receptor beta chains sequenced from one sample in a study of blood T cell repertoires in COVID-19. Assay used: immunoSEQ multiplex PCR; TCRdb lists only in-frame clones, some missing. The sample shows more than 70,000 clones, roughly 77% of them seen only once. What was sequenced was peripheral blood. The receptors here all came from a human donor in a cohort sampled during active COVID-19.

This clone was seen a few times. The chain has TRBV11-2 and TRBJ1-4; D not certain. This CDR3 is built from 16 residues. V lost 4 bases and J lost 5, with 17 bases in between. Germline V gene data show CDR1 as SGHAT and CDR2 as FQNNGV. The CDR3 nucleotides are TGTGCCAGCAGCTACCAGTCGGGTACCCTGAATGAAAAACTGTTTTTT. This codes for CASSYQSGTLNEKLFF.

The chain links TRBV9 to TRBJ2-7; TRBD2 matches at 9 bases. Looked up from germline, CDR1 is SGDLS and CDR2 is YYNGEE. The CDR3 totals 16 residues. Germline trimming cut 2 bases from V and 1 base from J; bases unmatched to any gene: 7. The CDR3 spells CASSVQPGLASYEQYF. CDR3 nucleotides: TGTGCCAGCAGCGTCCAGCCGGGACTAGCTTCCTACGAGCAGTACTTC. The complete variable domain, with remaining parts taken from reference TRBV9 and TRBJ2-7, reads DSGVTQTPKHLITATGQRVTLRCSPRSGDLSVYWYQQSLDQGLQFLIQYYNGEERAKGNILERFSAQQFPDLHSELNLSSLELGDSALYFCASSVQPGLASYEQYFGPGTRLTVT.

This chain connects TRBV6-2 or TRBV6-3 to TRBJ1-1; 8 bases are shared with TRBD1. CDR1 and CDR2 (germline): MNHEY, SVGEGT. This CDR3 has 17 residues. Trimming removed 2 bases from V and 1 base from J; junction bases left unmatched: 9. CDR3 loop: CASSYTGQALRNTEAFF. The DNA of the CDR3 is TGTGCCAGCAGTTACACGGGACAGGCTTTGAGGAACACTGAAGCTTTCTTT.

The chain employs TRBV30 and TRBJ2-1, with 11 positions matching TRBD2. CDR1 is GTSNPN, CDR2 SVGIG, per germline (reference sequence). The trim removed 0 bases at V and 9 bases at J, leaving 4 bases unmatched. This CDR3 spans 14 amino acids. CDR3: CAWSVGLAVSEQFF. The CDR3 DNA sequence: TGTGCCTGGAGTGTGGGACTAGCGGTTTCTGAGCAGTTCTTC.

For the CDR3, the DNA is TGTGCCAGCTCTGGGGACAGGGGGTATTACAATGAGCAGTTCTTC. This codes for CASSGDRGYYNEQFF. The chain carries TRBV2 and TRBJ2-1; 11 positions agree with TRBD1. From germline, CDR1 is SNHLY and CDR2 FYNNEI. Trimming took 8 bases from V and 4 from J; bases not matched to a gene: 7. CDR3 size: 15 residues.